Presented here are 31 T cell receptor beta chains from one specimen sequenced in a study of blood T cell repertoires in COVID-19. Sequencing was performed with immunoSEQ multiplex PCR; in TCRdb, only in-frame clones are kept and a portion is missing. The table has around 230,000 clones, about 82% seen once. Specimen: peripheral blood. These receptors all come from a man aged 45-65 years with COVID-19, enrolled during active disease.

The chain couples TRBV2 to TRBJ1-2; 9 bases are a match to TRBD1. This CDR3 region has 16 residues. Trimming at V came to 1 base and at J to 1 base, leaving 4 bases not matched to a gene. Germline values: CDR1 SNHLY, CDR2 FYNNEI. CDR3 bases: TGTGCCAGCAGTGAAGGGGGGACAGGGCTTAACTATGGCTACACCTTC. Amino acids: CASSEGGTGLNYGYTF.

This sequence joins TRBV4-3 and TRBJ1-4; D remains ambiguous. This CDR3 is 14 amino acids long. V dropped 3 bases and J dropped 7 bases, with 12 bases sitting between them. Germline V gives CDR1 LGHNA, CDR2 YSLEER. CDR3 sequence reads: CASSQFYPGEKLFF. For the CDR3, the DNA is TGCGCCAGCAGCCAGTTTTATCCAGGTGAAAAACTGTTTTTT.

This clone has more than one count but fewer than ten. The chain combines TRBV9 with TRBJ2-1; 10 nucleotides match TRBD1. The CDR3 runs 16 residues. Germline V gene data show CDR1 as SGDLS and CDR2 as YYNGEE. With V trimmed by 4 bases and J by 0 bases, 4 bases remained unmatched. CDR3 nucleotides: TGTGCCAGCAGCCCCCGGACAGGGGGCTCCTACAATGAGCAGTTCTTC. The encoded protein is CASSPRTGGSYNEQFF.

The chain has TRBV6-6 and TRBJ2-1, with 7 bases that match TRBD1. This CDR3 region has 16 residues. V trimming: 0 bases; J trimming: 4 bases; junction bases outside the gene matches: 6. Germline V CDR1 and CDR2: MNHNY, SVGAGI (reference sequence). The DNA for the CDR3 is TGTGCCAGCAGTTACTCGCTCCAGGGGGAATACAATGAGCAGTTCTTC. It specifies CASSYSLQGEYNEQFF.

This chain connects TRBV9 to TRBJ1-6, with D tentatively TRBD1 (5 bases). Germline V gene data show CDR1 as SGDLS and CDR2 as YYNGEE. This CDR3 has 14 amino acids. Trimming removed 0 bases at V and 5 bases at J, with 6 bases between. In DNA form, the CDR3 reads TGTGCCAGCAGCGTAGGGGGGGATAATTCACCCCTCCACTTT. Protein: CASSVGGDNSPLHF.

The J gene is TRBJ2-4, the V gene TRBV6-2 or TRBV6-3, with a possible D match to TRBD2 (6 bases). Trimming shortened V by 5 bases and J by 8 bases, and 13 bases separated the two germline ends. This CDR3 is 13 amino acids long. The germline V gene has CDR1 MNHEY and CDR2 SVGEGT. The CDR3: CASSASGGYIQYF. DNA for the CDR3: TGTGCCAGCAGTGCCTCTGGAGGGTACATTCAGTACTTC.

This chain uses TRBV30 with TRBJ2-7, with TRBD2 identical over 8 bases. The V segment lost 3 bases and the J segment 4 bases; nucleotides outside the gene matches: 11. CDR3 length equals 15 residues. From germline, CDR1 is GTSNPN and CDR2 SVGIG (reference sequence). Here the CDR3 reads CAWSQHGGAKYEQYF. The CDR3 coding sequence is TGTGCCTGGAGCCAACACGGGGGGGCCAAGTACGAGCAGTACTTC. The whole variable domain, remainder taken from reference TRBV30 and TRBJ2-7, is SQTIHQWPATLVQPVGSPLSLECTVEGTSNPNLYWYRQAAGRGLQLLFYSVGIGQISSEVPQNLSASRPQDRQFILSSKKLLLSDSGFYLCAWSQHGGAKYEQYFGPGTRLTVT.

The gene calls are TRBV9 and TRBJ2-5, with 10 bases fitting TRBD1. Germline loops: CDR1 SGDLS, CDR2 YYNGEE. With 0 bases clipped from V and 5 bases from J, the junction kept 7 bases outside the gene matches. The CDR3 has 16 amino acids. The CDR3 DNA follows: TGTGCCAGCAGCGTAGAGGGGGGACAGGGGCAGGAGACCCAGTACTTC. It specifies CASSVEGGQGQETQYF.

The chain is built from TRBV10-1 and TRBJ2-1, with 9 bases aligning to TRBD2. Germline CDR1 is WNHNN and CDR2 is SYGVQD (reference sequence). V gave up 3 bases and J gave up 9 bases; unmatched junction bases: 3. There are 13 residues in the CDR3. CDR3 nucleotide sequence: TGCGCCAGCAGTGAAGCGGGGGGCGGTGAGCAGTTCTTC. Protein: CASSEAGGGEQFF.

This clone occurred once. This chain uses TRBV6-5 with TRBJ1-6; D perhaps matches TRBD1 (5 bases). The CDR3 has 15 residues. Trimming took off 2 bases at V and 6 bases at J, with 11 bases between the two ends. Germline V gene sequence: CDR1 MNHEY, CDR2 SVGAGI. The CDR3 DNA reads TGTGCCAGCAGTTACGACAGTAGATCTAATTCACCCCTCCACTTT. This codes for CASSYDSRSNSPLHF.

The J gene is TRBJ2-7, the V gene TRBV6-1; 9 nucleotides agree with TRBD2. The J segment lost 4 bases and the V segment lost 3 bases, leaving 10 bases of the junction unmatched. CDR1 is MNHNS, CDR2 SASEGT, per germline. This CDR3 comprises 16 residues. The CDR3 DNA follows: TGTGCCAGCAGTGAGGGCGTTGGCGGGGGGGGGTACGAGCAGTACTTC. Protein product: CASSEGVGGGGYEQYF.

The chain couples TRBV2 to TRBJ1-4, with a weak D call TRBD1 (6 bases). The CDR3 sequence is 12 residues long. CDR1 is SNHLY and CDR2 is FYNNEI in the germline V gene. V lost 5 bases to trimming and J lost 6 bases, with 7 bases between them. The CDR3 DNA reads TGTGCCAGCAGTCCAGGGGATGAAAAACTGTTTTTT. Its translation: CASSPGDEKLFF. The whole variable domain, remainder taken from reference TRBV2 and TRBJ1-4, is EPEVTQTPSHQVTQMGQEVILRCVPISNHLYFYWYRQILGQKVEFLVSFYNNEISEKSEIFDDQFSVERPDGSNFTLKIRSTKLEDSAMYFCASSPGDEKLFFGSGTQLSVL.

CDR3 loop: CASSLESLGQGVSYEQYF. The CDR3 DNA reads TGTGCCAGCAGCTTAGAATCATTAGGACAGGGAGTCTCCTACGAGCAGTACTTC. V is TRBV7-6 and J is TRBJ2-7, with 8 bases lining up with TRBD1. CDR3 length equals 18 residues. Germline V gene sequence: CDR1 SGHVS, CDR2 FNYEAQ. J was trimmed by 0 bases and V by 1 base; bases with no gene match: 11.

The chain recombines TRBV27 with TRBJ2-1; no firm D call. The CDR3 loop spans 14 amino acids. V dropped 6 bases and J dropped 5 bases, with 14 bases sitting between them. CDR1 is MNHEY and CDR2 is SMNVEV in the germline V gene (reference sequence). The CDR3 region is CASSPRWPNNEQFF. The CDR3 region has the DNA TGTGCCAGCAGCCCGAGGTGGCCCAACAATGAGCAGTTCTTC.

The genes are TRBV19 and TRBJ2-2; TRBD2 aligns across 12 bases. J was trimmed by 5 bases and V by 6 bases; bases with no gene match: 7. The CDR3 runs 16 residues. Per the germline V gene, CDR1 is LNHDA and CDR2 is SQIVND (reference sequence). In DNA form, the CDR3 reads TGTGCCAGTAGCAGCCTCGGACTAGCGGGGACCGGGGAGCTGTTTTTT. Amino acid sequence: CASSSLGLAGTGELFF.

V gene TRBV5-1 combines with J gene TRBJ1-1, with TRBD1 matching over 9 bases. Germline V gives CDR1 SGHRS, CDR2 YFSETQ. V dropped 4 bases and J dropped 3; count of bases not matched to a gene: 7. CDR3 length: 15 residues. The CDR3: CASSLAQGAYTEAFF. The DNA of the CDR3 is TGCGCCAGCAGCCTTGCACAGGGGGCGTACACTGAAGCTTTCTTT.

This chain joins TRBV2 and TRBJ1-5; 7 positions agree with TRBD1. CDR1 is SNHLY, CDR2 FYNNEI, per germline. There are 15 residues in the CDR3. The V gene end was trimmed by 2 bases and the J gene end by 3 bases; junction bases not matched to a gene: 4. CDR3 loop: CASSETGQYNQPQHF. Written as DNA, the CDR3 is TGTGCCAGCAGTGAAACGGGACAGTACAATCAGCCCCAGCATTTT.

The V and J genes are TRBV12-5 and TRBJ2-1; 9 bases fit TRBD2. The V gene end was trimmed by 7 bases and the J gene end by 5 bases; junction bases not matched to a gene: 9. This CDR3 region has 15 residues. In germline, CDR1 is LGHNT, CDR2 FRNRAP. CDR3 DNA sequence: TGTGCTAGTGCCCGAAGCGGGGGGCCTCACAATGAGCAGTTCTTC. It is translated as CASARSGGPHNEQFF.

Here the CDR3 DNA reads TGCGCCAGCAGCCAAGACACACAGAGCTCCTATAATTCACCCCTCCACTTT. Its translation is CASSQDTQSSYNSPLHF. The chain joins TRBV4-1 to TRBJ1-6; D remains ambiguous. V gave up 0 bases and J gave up 0 bases, with 9 bases separating them. CDR1 and CDR2 (germline): MGHRA, YSYEKL. This CDR3 has 17 residues.

The chain has TRBV5-1 and TRBJ1-2, with a possible D match to TRBD1 (5 bases). Trimming took off 4 bases at V and 2 bases at J, with 9 bases between the two ends. This CDR3 region has 13 residues. CDR1 SGHRS and CDR2 YFSETQ come from the germline V gene. The chain's CDR3 is CASSLTDNYGYTF. In DNA form, the CDR3 reads TGCGCCAGCAGCCTGACAGACAACTATGGCTACACCTTC. The entire variable domain, with the rest obtained from reference TRBV5-1 and TRBJ1-2, is as follows: KAGVTQTPRYLIKTRGQQVTLSCSPISGHRSVSWYQQTPGQGLQFLFEYFSETQRNKGNFPGRFSGRQFSNSRSEMNVSTLELGDSALYLCASSLTDNYGYTFGSGTRLTVV.

The CDR3 is CASSIDSAPSGTDTQYF. The DNA of the CDR3 is TGTGCCAGTAGTATAGATAGTGCCCCCTCAGGGACAGATACGCAGTATTTT. V is TRBV19 and J is TRBJ2-3; perhaps TRBD1 as D (5 bases). The CDR3 sequence is 17 residues long. V lost 0 bases and J 3 bases, leaving 16 bases between the germline ends. CDR1 LNHDA and CDR2 SQIVND come from the germline V gene (reference sequence).

CDR3 in DNA: TGTGCCAGCAGTTCTACCGGGAGACCGAACACTGAAGCTTTCTTT. This encodes CASSSTGRPNTEAFF. The V and J genes are TRBV9 and TRBJ1-1; D is unresolved. The CDR3 extends over 15 amino acids. The germline V gene has CDR1 SGDLS and CDR2 YYNGEE. V was clipped by 5 bases and J by 1 base, with 15 bases between them.

This clone was picked up one time. The chain couples TRBV30 to TRBJ2-3; 10 positions agree with TRBD2. Germline assignment: CDR1 GTSNPN and CDR2 SVGIG (reference sequence). The CDR3 contains 13 residues. Unmatched junction bases numbered 4, after V lost 7 bases and J lost 3 bases. CDR3 in DNA: TGTGCCTCCTCGGGACTAGCGACAGATACGCAGTATTTT. Amino acid sequence: CASSGLATDTQYF.

The CDR3 DNA follows: TGCAGTGCTAGTCCCAGTTGGGGGACTAGCCCAGATACGCAGTATTTT. It translates to CSASPSWGTSPDTQYF. This chain uses TRBV20-1 with TRBJ2-3, with 9 bases lining up with TRBD2. The CDR3 totals 16 residues. The germline V gene has CDR1 DFQATT and CDR2 SNEGSKA (reference sequence). J was trimmed by 4 bases and V by 3 bases; bases with no gene match: 11.

In its sample, this clone was seen a few times. The gene calls are TRBV28 and TRBJ1-2; unclear D gene. CDR1 and CDR2 (germline): MDHEN, SYDVKM. CDR3 length equals 13 residues. V was clipped by 2 bases and J by 4 bases, with 8 bases between them. The CDR3 is CASSLMGSYGYTF. As DNA, the CDR3 is TGTGCCAGCAGTTTAATGGGCAGCTATGGCTACACCTTC.

This chain links TRBV2 with TRBJ1-1; possibly TRBD1 for D (6 bases). The CDR3 has 14 residues. Trimming stripped 5 bases from V and 10 bases from J, with 20 bases between. Germline assignment: CDR1 SNHLY and CDR2 FYNNEI. CDR3 sequence: CASSLGRWGQVAFF. In DNA, the CDR3 is TGTGCCAGCAGTTTAGGCCGCTGGGGGCAGGTAGCTTTCTTT. Combining the CDR3 with reference TRBV2 and TRBJ1-1 gives the whole variable domain EPEVTQTPSHQVTQMGQEVILRCVPISNHLYFYWYRQILGQKVEFLVSFYNNEISEKSEIFDDQFSVERPDGSNFTLKIRSTKLEDSAMYFCASSLGRWGQVAFFGQGTRLTVV.

DNA of the CDR3: TGTGCCAGCAGCCAAGAGAGAATCCTACGAAGCACAGATACGCAGTATTTT. Amino acids: CASSQERILRSTDTQYF. This chain joins TRBV3-1 (or the pseudogene TRBV3-2) and TRBJ2-3; unclear D gene. Looked up from germline, CDR1 is LGHDT and CDR2 is YNNKEL (reference sequence). The CDR3 sequence is 17 residues long. Trimming shortened V by 0 bases and J by 0 bases, and 13 bases separated the two germline ends.

This chain connects TRBV6-5 to TRBJ2-2; 10 nucleotides match TRBD2. Germline V lookup: CDR1 MNHEY, CDR2 SVGAGI. The J segment lost 7 bases and the V segment lost 2 bases, leaving 4 bases of the junction unmatched. The CDR3 has 15 amino acids. The CDR3 loop is CASSYSPSGGGELFF. The CDR3 bases are TGTGCCAGCAGTTACAGCCCTAGCGGGGGCGGGGAGCTGTTTTTT.

The CDR3 bases are TGTGCCAGCAGCTCGCCGGGATTGGGAGAGACCCAGTACTTC. It is translated as CASSSPGLGETQYF. The chain links TRBV11-2 to TRBJ2-5; tentatively, D is TRBD2 (5 bases). From germline, CDR1 is SGHAT and CDR2 FQNNGV. Trimming left V 4 bases short and J 4 bases short, with 13 bases between. The CDR3 runs 14 residues.

The chain uses TRBV12-3 or TRBV12-4 and TRBJ2-3; D unresolved. This CDR3 is built from 11 residues. Trimming stripped 7 bases from V and 6 bases from J, with 8 bases between. CDR3 amino acids: CASTLEDTQYF. CDR3 nucleotides: TGTGCCAGCACCCTGGAGGATACGCAGTATTTT.

The chain links TRBV19 to TRBJ2-7; a possible D gene is TRBD2 (6 bases). The CDR3 contains 15 residues. V was trimmed by 4 bases and J by 7 bases, leaving 20 bases between them. Looked up from germline, CDR1 is LNHDA and CDR2 is SQIVND (reference sequence). The CDR3, as DNA: TGTGCCAGTAGTAGTCAACAGGTTCGGGCGGGAGAGCAGTACTTC. It translates to CASSSQQVRAGEQYF.